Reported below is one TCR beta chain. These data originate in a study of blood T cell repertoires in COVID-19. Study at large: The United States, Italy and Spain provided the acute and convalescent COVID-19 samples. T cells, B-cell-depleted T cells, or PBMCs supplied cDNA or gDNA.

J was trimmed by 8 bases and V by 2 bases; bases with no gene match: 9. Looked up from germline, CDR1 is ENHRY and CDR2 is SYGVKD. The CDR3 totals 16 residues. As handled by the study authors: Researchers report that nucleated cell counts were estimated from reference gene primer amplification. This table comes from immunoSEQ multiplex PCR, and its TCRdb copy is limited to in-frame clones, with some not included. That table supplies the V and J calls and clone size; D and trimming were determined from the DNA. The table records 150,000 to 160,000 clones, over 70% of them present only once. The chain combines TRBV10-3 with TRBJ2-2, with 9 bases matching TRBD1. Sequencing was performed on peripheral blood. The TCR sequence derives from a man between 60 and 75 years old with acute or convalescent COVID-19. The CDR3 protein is CAISEPGTGIVGELFF. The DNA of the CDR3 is TGTGCCATCAGTGAGCCGGGGACAGGGATTGTAGGGGAGCTGTTTTTT.